The rows below give T cell receptor beta chains drawn from one sample of a study of blood T cell repertoires in COVID-19. TCRdb keeps only in-frame clones here, not all; method: immunoSEQ multiplex PCR. The repertoire has 35,000 to 50,000 clones, roughly 69% of them found once; the top ten carry under 6.5%. The sequenced sample consisted of peripheral blood. These receptors all come from a man at least 80 years old with acute or convalescent COVID-19. Both conserved end residues are part of each CDR3.

v_call cdr3_aa
TRBV19 CASSTPGRRVYGYTF
TRBV11-3 CASSPTGNGNTIYF
TRBV10-2 CASRKNGGQGLYEQYF
TRBV5-1 CASSLNRGGGYTF
TRBV6-2/TRBV6-3 CASSYTGTDGNTIYF
TRBV5-1 CASSLTGGRYEQYF
TRBV7-6 CASSSIAGPGEQYF
TRBV23-1 CASSPPSVQMNTEAFF
TRBV6-5 CASSAQKTYEQYF
TRBV7-8 CASSLGGAGNTEAFF
TRBV11-2 CASREGGAYNEQFF
TRBV7-2 CASRTGTTNTGELFF
TRBV7-6 CASSPGTGGLNTEAFF
TRBV27 CASSWGQGFEAFF
TRBV7-9 CASSSSNEQFF
TRBV30 CAAWAGPNQPQHF
TRBV5-1 CASSLQGQGAANEKLFF
TRBV9 CASSAGQGSEKLFF
TRBV6-1 CASSDQGGTEAFF
TRBV5-1 CASSPEVNPTDTQYF
TRBV3-1/TRBV3-2 CASSRQGFPEAFF
TRBV7-9 CASHSDRGEQYF
TRBV6-5 CASSRDTSYEQYF
TRBV19 CASSIMGGQGDYEQYF
TRBV19 CASRNRASGGYTF
TRBV9 CASSPSGQNNEQFF
TRBV6-2/TRBV6-3 CASSSLRGNTEAFF
TRBV7-8 CASSLYGQVNSYEQYF
TRBV11-3 CASSLDEYSHTEAFF